This entry lists 32 T cell receptor beta chains sequenced from one sample in a study of blood T cell repertoires in COVID-19. Clones were sequenced by immunoSEQ multiplex PCR, and TCRdb holds only the in-frame ones, with some missing. This sample yields more than 35,000 clones, of which about 88% are seen a single time; roughly 12% belongs to the top ten. Sequenced sample: peripheral blood. The receptors stem from a man in his 60s with active COVID-19.

In its sample, this clone was seen once. This rearrangement joins TRBV11-3 to TRBJ2-4; D not certain. The V and J ends lost 4 bases and 5 bases respectively, with 9 bases between them. This CDR3 has 13 residues. CDR1 is SGHNT and CDR2 is YENEEA in the germline V gene. The CDR3: CASSYGTENIQYF. DNA of the CDR3: TGTGCCAGCAGCTACGGCACAGAAAACATTCAGTACTTC.

This clone qualifies as medium-sized. This chain joins TRBV27 and TRBJ1-1; a possible D gene is TRBD1 (5 bases). The CDR3 length is 13 residues. The germline gives CDR1 MNHEY, CDR2 SMNVEV (reference sequence). Trimming pared 4 bases from V and 7 bases from J, leaving 13 bases between. This CDR3 reads CASSSTAAGEAFF. For the CDR3, the DNA is TGTGCCAGCAGTTCGACAGCCGCAGGTGAAGCTTTCTTT.

The rearrangement uses TRBV6-5 and TRBJ1-2, with D maybe TRBD1 (5 bases). V was clipped by 11 bases and J by 7 bases, with 17 bases between them. CDR1 is MNHEY, CDR2 SVGAGI, per germline. CDR3 length: 12 residues. The CDR3 protein is CASTRGVGGYTF. The CDR3, as DNA: TGTGCCTCAACCCGGGGGGTAGGTGGCTACACCTTC.

The sample holds one count of this clone. The V gene is TRBV5-1, the J gene TRBJ2-7; no definite D call. CDR1 is SGHRS and CDR2 is YFSETQ in the germline V gene. The ends were cut back, 4 bases at V and 5 bases at J, with 7 bases in the middle. CDR3 size: 11 residues. The CDR3 nucleotides read TGCGCCAGCAGCACCTACGACGAGCAGTACTTC. Protein product: CASSTYDEQYF.

The genes are TRBV11-2 and TRBJ2-7, with 8 bases lining up with TRBD2. J was trimmed by 1 base and V by 5 bases; bases with no gene match: 10. The CDR3 runs 16 residues. Germline V gene sequence: CDR1 SGHAT, CDR2 FQNNGV. In DNA, the CDR3 is TGTGCCAGCAGCCCCCTGAGTAGCGGGGCATCCTACGAGCAGTACTTC. This gives the protein CASSPLSSGASYEQYF. Based on the CDR3 plus reference TRBV11-2 and TRBJ2-7, the full variable domain is EAGVAQSPRYKIIEKRQSVAFWCNPISGHATLYWYQQILGQGPKLLIQFQNNGVVDDSQLPKDRFSAERLKGVDSTLKIQPAKLEDSAVYLCASSPLSSGASYEQYFGPGTRLTVT.

This chain links TRBV11-2 with TRBJ1-1; D gene unclear. The length of the CDR3 is 13 residues. Germline V gene data show CDR1 as SGHAT and CDR2 as FQNNGV. The V end was cut by 5 bases, the J end by 4 bases, with 11 bases between. For the CDR3, the DNA is TGTGCCAGCAGCCCCCCGGGAGGCACTGAAGCTTTCTTT. Amino acid sequence: CASSPPGGTEAFF.

This clone was recorded a few times. The chain recombines TRBV5-4 with TRBJ1-6; 10 nucleotides agree with TRBD1. The CDR3 consists of 17 residues. Germline V gene data show CDR1 as SGHNT and CDR2 as YYREEE (reference sequence). After removal of 3 bases from V and 0 bases from J, the junction contained 3 bases not matched to a gene. As DNA, the CDR3 is TGTGCCAGCAGCTCGGGACAGGGGAGCTCCTATAATTCACCCCTCCACTTT. Protein sequence: CASSSGQGSSYNSPLHF.

V usage is TRBV5-1 and J usage is TRBJ2-5; 8 bases are a match to TRBD1. Germline V gene data show CDR1 as SGHRS and CDR2 as YFSETQ. The V and J ends lost 0 bases and 3 bases, in that order; junction bases with no gene match: 7. The CDR3 is made up of 16 amino acids. The CDR3 here is CASSLAGQGAEETQYF. CDR3 in DNA: TGCGCCAGCAGCTTGGCTGGGCAGGGGGCAGAAGAGACCCAGTACTTC.

The chain has TRBV10-3 and TRBJ2-7; unclear D gene. The CDR3 contains 11 residues. V was cut by 3 bases and J by 3 bases, with 3 bases left in between. Per germline, CDR1 ENHRY and CDR2 SYGVKD. This chain's CDR3 is CAISDSYEQYF. Written as DNA, the CDR3 is TGTGCCATCAGTGACAGCTACGAGCAGTACTTC.

The genes are TRBV28 and TRBJ1-3; 8 positions match TRBD1. The germline V gene has CDR1 MDHEN and CDR2 SYDVKM. CDR3 length: 14 residues. Trimming took 6 bases from V and 5 from J; bases not matched to a gene: 6. The CDR3 DNA follows: TGTGCCAGCAGAACCGACAGGGGCCGAAACACCATATATTTT. This encodes CASRTDRGRNTIYF.

The CDR3 sequence: CASRGLPNYGYTF. The CDR3 coding sequence is TGTGCCAGCAGGGGGCTTCCCAACTATGGCTACACCTTC. V and J are TRBV28 and TRBJ1-2; possible D gene TRBD1, 5 bases. Looked up from germline, CDR1 is MDHEN and CDR2 is SYDVKM. The CDR3 runs 13 residues. The V gene lost 6 bases and the J gene lost 2 bases, with 10 bases spanning the gap.

The chain employs TRBV9 and TRBJ2-7; TRBD1 matches at 12 bases. CDR3 length: 15 residues. CDR1 is SGDLS, CDR2 YYNGEE, per germline. V lost 3 bases to trimming and J lost 6 bases; unmatched junction nucleotides: 7. The CDR3 bases are TGTGCCAGCAGCGGCCGGGACAGGGGGCCTATCGAGCAGTACTTC. Amino acid sequence: CASSGRDRGPIEQYF.

This chain links TRBV2 with TRBJ2-7; 7 bases map to TRBD1. Germline V gene lookup returns CDR1 SNHLY and CDR2 FYNNEI. The length of the CDR3 is 12 residues. With V trimmed by 6 bases and J by 4 bases, 3 bases remained unmatched. CDR3 DNA: TGTGCCAGCAGGCAGGGGGAATACGAGCAGTACTTC. It is translated as CASRQGEYEQYF. The full variable domain, in which reference TRBV2 and TRBJ2-7 provide the parts outside the CDR3, is EPEVTQTPSHQVTQMGQEVILRCVPISNHLYFYWYRQILGQKVEFLVSFYNNEISEKSEIFDDQFSVERPDGSNFTLKIRSTKLEDSAMYFCASRQGEYEQYFGPGTRLTVT.

This chain connects TRBV2 to TRBJ2-1; D is possibly TRBD2 (5 bases). CDR1 and CDR2 (germline): SNHLY, FYNNEI. V lost 6 bases, J lost 5 bases, and 14 bases lay in between. This CDR3 spans 14 amino acids. The CDR3 DNA sequence: TGTGCCAGCAGGGGTACTAGTGGGGACAATGAGCAGTTCTTC. Translating it yields CASRGTSGDNEQFF.

The chain combines TRBV7-2 with TRBJ2-7; possibly TRBD1 for D (7 bases). The CDR3 length is 12 residues. CDR1 SGHTA and CDR2 FQGNSA come from the germline V gene. The V gene lost 7 bases and the J gene lost 7 bases, with 14 bases spanning the gap. DNA of the CDR3: TGTGCCAGCACTACCGCAGGGGGGGAGCAGTACTTC. Protein: CASTTAGGEQYF.

The chain combines TRBV28 with TRBJ1-6; D gene uncertain. CDR1 and CDR2 (germline): MDHEN, SYDVKM. Trimming removed 10 bases at V and 10 bases at J, with 17 bases between. The CDR3 spans 13 residues. The CDR3 sequence: CATSRVSESPLHF. CDR3 coding DNA: TGTGCCACCTCACGGGTTTCGGAATCACCCCTCCACTTT.

The rearrangement links TRBV18 to TRBJ1-5; 8 nucleotides align to TRBD1. Germline lookup yields CDR1 KGHSH and CDR2 LQKENI. The ends lost 2 bases at V and 7 bases at J; junction bases unmatched: 4. CDR3 length: 14 amino acids. The CDR3 spells CASSPGQGYQPQHF. CDR3 nucleotides: TGTGCCAGCTCACCAGGACAGGGCTACCAGCCCCAGCATTTT.

V is TRBV6-4 and J is TRBJ2-3, with 11 bases identical to TRBD2. In germline, CDR1 is MRHNA, CDR2 SNTAGT. The CDR3 covers 15 residues. V lost 4 bases and J lost 2; bases outside the gene matches: 2. The CDR3 DNA sequence: TGTGCCAGCAGTGCACTAGCGGGAGTCACAGATACGCAGTATTTT. As protein: CASSALAGVTDTQYF.

The rearrangement links TRBV7-8 to TRBJ2-5; the match to TRBD2 covers 13 bases. CDR1 and CDR2 (germline): SGHVS, FQNEAQ. This CDR3 is 16 amino acids long. J was trimmed by 7 bases and V by 1 base; bases with no gene match: 6. The CDR3 nucleotides are TGTGCCAGCAGCTTAGGCACTAGCGGGAGGGCCGGGACCCAGTACTTC. It is translated as CASSLGTSGRAGTQYF.

The V call is TRBV23-1, the J call TRBJ2-5; a weak D match, TRBD2 (7 bases). TRBV23-1 is marked as an open reading frame, function uncertain. Trimming left V 7 bases short and J 6 bases short, with 21 bases between. This CDR3 region has 15 residues. The CDR3 reads CASTKTRRGHKTQYF. The CDR3 nucleotides read TGCGCCAGCACCAAAACCAGGCGGGGGCATAAGACCCAGTACTTC.

This chain links TRBV18 with TRBJ2-2; TRBD1 agrees at 9 bases. The CDR3 is 16 residues long. The germline CDR1 and CDR2 sequences are KGHSH and LQKENI. The junction had 8 bases not matched to a gene; V was cut back by 5 bases and J by 4 bases. Written as DNA, the CDR3 is TGTGCCAGCTCAACACAGGGGGCGCACACCACCGGGGAGCTGTTTTTT. The encoded protein is CASSTQGAHTTGELFF.

V usage is TRBV12-3 or TRBV12-4 and J usage is TRBJ2-1; TRBD1 aligns across 7 bases. V trimming: 6 bases; J trimming: 5 bases; junction bases outside the gene matches: 4. The CDR3 covers 13 residues. This CDR3 is CASSFDRDNEQFF. The DNA of the CDR3 is TGTGCCAGCAGCTTCGACAGGGACAATGAGCAGTTCTTC.

Remarks on this clone: Sequence at one end of the junction differs from germline and may be a read error. The V gene is TRBV30, the J gene TRBJ2-4; 10 bases match TRBD1. The CDR3 runs to 11 residues. Germline CDR1 and CDR2: GTSNPN and SVGIG (reference sequence). In DNA, the CDR3 is TGTGCCTGGAGTTCGGGACAGGGGTCGAACTTC. Translating gives CAWSSGQGSNF.

This clone was seen only once. This sequence joins TRBV4-1 and TRBJ2-5, with D possibly TRBD2 on 6 matching bases. Germline CDR1 reads MGHRA; CDR2 reads YSYEKL. This CDR3 is 15 amino acids long. V was pared by 1 base and J by 1 base, with 10 bases between. CDR3 amino acids: CASSQGGNFQETQYF. For the CDR3, the DNA is TGCGCCAGCAGCCAAGGCGGGAACTTCCAAGAGACCCAGTACTTC.

The chain has TRBV19 and TRBJ2-7; TRBD2 aligns across 7 bases. This CDR3 comprises 14 residues. CDR1 and CDR2 from the germline V gene are LNHDA and SQIVND (reference sequence). The ends lost 3 bases at V and 1 base at J; junction bases unmatched: 3. CDR3 loop: CASSIGGGSYEQYF. Here the CDR3 DNA reads TGTGCCAGTAGTATTGGGGGGGGTTCCTACGAGCAGTACTTC.

This sequence joins TRBV6-4 and TRBJ2-2; 7 nucleotides agree with TRBD1. Looked up from germline, CDR1 is MRHNA and CDR2 is SNTAGT. This CDR3 contains 16 residues. Trimming removed 2 bases from V and 3 bases from J; junction bases left unmatched: 6. The CDR3 sequence: CASSDTDREHTGELFF. CDR3 sequence (DNA): TGTGCCAGCAGTGACACAGACAGGGAACACACCGGGGAGCTGTTTTTT.

The chain combines TRBV18 with TRBJ2-7; D is undetermined. This CDR3 has 14 amino acids. V lost 0 bases, J lost 2 bases, and 8 bases lay in between. Germline CDR1 is KGHSH and CDR2 is LQKENI. This CDR3 is CASSPPTATYEQYF. The CDR3 nucleotides read TGTGCCAGCTCACCACCTACCGCGACCTACGAGCAGTACTTC. The variable domain in full, completed from reference TRBV18 and TRBJ2-7, reads NAGVMQNPRHLVRRRGQEARLRCSPMKGHSHVYWYRQLPEEGLKFMVYLQKENIIDESGMPKERFSAEFPKEGPSILRIQQVVRGDSAAYFCASSPPTATYEQYFGPGTRLTVT.

CDR3 protein: CASSRPWDRGDGYTF. The CDR3 coding sequence is TGCGCCAGCAGCCGACCCTGGGACAGGGGGGATGGCTACACCTTC. The chain is built from TRBV4-1 and TRBJ1-2, with 11 bases aligning to TRBD1. Looked up from germline, CDR1 is MGHRA and CDR2 is YSYEKL. The V gene end was trimmed by 4 bases and the J gene end by 6 bases; junction bases not matched to a gene: 7. The CDR3 runs to 15 residues.

V and J are TRBV6-5 and TRBJ1-2; TRBD1 is a possible D gene (5 bases). Germline values: CDR1 MNHEY, CDR2 SVGAGI. V was pared by 5 bases and J by 5 bases, with 9 bases between. This CDR3 is built from 12 residues. The CDR3 DNA is TGTGCCAGCAGTCCTACAGGTTATGGCTACACCTTC. Its translation is CASSPTGYGYTF.

This chain links TRBV6-5 with TRBJ2-4; D perhaps matches TRBD2 (5 bases). With 6 bases removed from V and 1 base from J, the gap between germline ends came to 7 bases. CDR1 is MNHEY and CDR2 is SVGAGI in the germline V gene. CDR3 length: 13 residues. The CDR3, as DNA: TGTGCCAGCAGCAGAGGGGCCAAAAACATTCAGTACTTC. Its translation: CASSRGAKNIQYF.

This clone was detected only a few times. The chain joins TRBV6-2 or TRBV6-3 to TRBJ2-7; 9 positions match TRBD2. This CDR3 has 16 residues. V trimming: 5 bases; J trimming: 3 bases; junction bases outside the gene matches: 11. Germline values: CDR1 MNHEY, CDR2 SVGEGT. CDR3 DNA: TGTGCCAGCAGTGCCTTTTTTAGCGGGGGCCGCTACGAGCAGTACTTC. Its translation is CASSAFFSGGRYEQYF.

The chain couples TRBV5-1 to TRBJ2-7, with 9 bases that match TRBD2. CDR1 is SGHRS, CDR2 YFSETQ, per germline. The CDR3 extends over 15 amino acids. The trim removed 4 bases at V and 3 bases at J, leaving 8 bases unmatched. The DNA of the CDR3 is TGCGCCAGCAGCCCGGTAGCGGGAGTGGGCTACGAGCAGTACTTC. The encoded protein is CASSPVAGVGYEQYF.